This T cell receptor (beta chain) was documented in a study of CD8+ T cells in alopecia areata. Treatment: oral pan-JAK inhibitor, 5-10 mg twice daily. Extracted RNA was reverse transcribed, and the resulting cDNA served as sequencing template. Assay: immunoSEQ multiplex PCR; the TCRdb copy retains only in-frame clones and omits some. This table has 150,000 to 200,000 clones, around three fifths appearing once. V was shortened by 2 bases and J by 0 bases, with 10 bases between the two germline ends. The CDR3 contains 16 residues. Germline loops: CDR1 MNHNY, CDR2 SVGAGI (reference sequence). This TCR was recovered from a human donor with alopecia areata. The material sequenced was CD8+ T cells sorted from blood, taken at week 24, from a patient treated with tofacitinib. The J gene is TRBJ2-2, the V gene TRBV6-6; D gene unclear. The CDR3 reads CASSYDQFPNTGELFF. Written as DNA, the CDR3 is TGTGCCAGCAGTTACGACCAATTTCCGAACACCGGGGAGCTGTTTTTT.